This is a list of T cell receptor beta chains from one sample in a study of blood T cell repertoires in COVID-19. Sequenced by immunoSEQ multiplex PCR; TCRdb stores in-frame clones only, minus some. Here the sample spans a few hundred thousand clones, around 89% being singletons. The material sequenced was PBMCs or T cells enriched from blood (not recorded which). The source is a woman under 30 who had recovered from COVID-19. CDR3s include the opening cysteine and the closing phenylalanine or tryptophan. D genes are given only for firm matches. Expanded clones are given a class, and other clones once, few, many or no size at all.

TRBV6-2/TRBV6-3	TRBJ1-5	TRBD1	once	CASSPETGLVNQPQHF	TGTGCCAGCAGTCCCGAGACAGGGCTGGTCAATCAGCCCCAGCATTTT
TRBV12-3/TRBV12-4	TRBJ1-5	NA	NA	CASTLTGGAPQHF	TGTGCCAGCACCCTAACGGGGGGGGCGCCCCAGCATTTT
TRBV24-1	TRBJ2-2	TRBD1	NA	CATSGDREKPGELFF	TGTGCCACCAGTGGAGACAGGGAAAAACCCGGGGAGCTGTTTTTT
TRBV6-1	TRBJ1-5	NA	NA	CASSEWAGGNQPQHF	TGTGCCAGCAGTGAGTGGGCAGGGGGCAATCAGCCCCAGCATTTT
TRBV19	TRBJ1-1	TRBD1	NA	CASSRGTGGTTEAFF	TGTGCCAGTAGTAGGGGTACAGGGGGGACCACTGAAGCTTTCTTT
TRBV27	TRBJ1-3	TRBD1	NA	CASSARQGLSGNTIYF	TGTGCCAGCAGTGCCCGACAGGGTCTATCTGGAAACACCATATATTTT
TRBV11-2	TRBJ1-1	NA	NA	CASSFEGERNTEAFF	TGTGCCAGCAGCTTTGAGGGGGAAAGGAACACTGAAGCTTTCTTT
TRBV4-1	TRBJ1-5	NA	NA	CASSQDGGHNQPQHF	TGCGCCAGCAGCCAAGATGGCGGGCACAATCAGCCCCAGCATTTT
TRBV4-1	TRBJ1-6	NA	NA	CASSQETVGQSNSPLHF	TGCGCCAGCAGCCAAGAAACGGTCGGACAGAGTAATTCACCCCTCCACTTT
TRBV3-1/TRBV3-2	TRBJ2-6	NA	NA	CASSLGEGGPGANVLTF	TGTGCCAGCAGCCTAGGGGAAGGGGGACCTGGGGCCAACGTCCTGACTTTC
TRBV9	TRBJ1-1	TRBD1	NA	CASSPQGGNTEAFF	TGTGCCAGCAGCCCCCAAGGGGGCAACACTGAAGCTTTCTTT
TRBV20-1	TRBJ1-2	NA	once	CSARDSGDYTF	TGCAGTGCTAGAGATTCCGGAGACTACACCTTC
TRBV7-6	TRBJ2-3	NA	NA	CASSRQSSTGTDTQYF	TGTGCCAGCAGCCGCCAGTCTAGTACGGGCACAGATACGCAGTATTTT
TRBV19	TRBJ2-7	TRBD1	NA	CASSGDRNYYEQYF	TGTGCCAGTAGTGGGGACAGGAATTACTACGAGCAGTACTTC
TRBV27	TRBJ2-7	TRBD2	NA	CASQPSGGTSYEQYF	TGTGCCAGCCAACCCAGCGGGGGGACTTCCTACGAGCAGTACTTC
TRBV5-1	TRBJ1-6	NA	NA	CASSSQGSYNSPLHF	TGCGCCAGCAGCTCGCAGGGCTCCTATAATTCACCCCTCCACTTT
TRBV15	TRBJ1-2	NA	NA	CATSRTSLGGVGYGYTF	TGTGCCACCAGCAGGACATCACTGGGGGGAGTCGGCTATGGCTACACCTTC
TRBV5-3	TRBJ1-4	TRBD1	NA	CARRALCGTGDEKLFF	TGTGCCAGAAGGGCCCTCTGCGGGACAGGGGATGAAAAACTGTTTTTT
TRBV12-3/TRBV12-4	TRBJ2-1	NA	NA	CASSLAREQFF	TGTGCCAGCAGTTTAGCGCGGGAGCAGTTCTTC
TRBV4-2	TRBJ1-2	TRBD1	few	CASSQAPAGGEFNYGYTF	TGTGCCAGCAGCCAAGCCCCGGCAGGGGGTGAATTTAACTATGGCTACACCTTC
TRBV19	TRBJ2-1	TRBD2	NA	CASSIRTGGSYNEQFF	TGTGCCAGTAGTATAAGAACGGGGGGTTCCTACAATGAGCAGTTCTTC
TRBV5-6	TRBJ1-1	NA	NA	CASSFGHASRAFF	TGTGCCAGCAGCTTTGGACATGCCTCTAGGGCTTTCTTT
TRBV13	TRBJ1-5	TRBD1	NA	CASSPDRGRQPQHF	TGTGCCAGCAGCCCGGACAGGGGGCGTCAGCCCCAGCATTTT
TRBV7-2	TRBJ2-1	TRBD1	NA	CASSSGQGGYNEQFF	TGTGCCAGCAGCTCGGGACAGGGCGGGTACAATGAGCAGTTCTTC
TRBV9	TRBJ1-5	TRBD1	NA	CASSEQGASNQPQHF	TGTGCCAGCAGCGAACAGGGGGCCAGCAATCAGCCCCAGCATTTT
TRBV28	TRBJ2-2	TRBD1	few	CASSGGTGTGLNGGLELFF	TGTGCCAGCAGCGGCGGGACAGGGACAGGCCTGAACGGGGGCCTGGAGCTGTTTTTT
TRBV3-1/TRBV3-2	TRBJ2-5	NA	once	CASSQTRRTQYF	TGTGCCAGCAGCCAAACTAGGAGGACCCAGTACTTC
TRBV5-1	TRBJ1-1	NA	NA	CASSLAGQWNTEAFF	TGCGCCAGCAGCTTGGCTGGGCAGTGGAACACTGAAGCTTTCTTT
TRBV19	TRBJ1-6	NA	few	CAARETGVYNSPLHF	TGTGCCGCTAGGGAGACGGGTGTTTATAATTCACCCCTCCACTTT
TRBV6-5	TRBJ2-3	NA	once	CASSLGPHTQYF	TGTGCCAGCAGCCTAGGCCCTCATACGCAGTATTTT
TRBV5-1	TRBJ2-2	NA	NA	CASSRTGSNTGELFF	TGCGCCAGCAGCCGCACAGGGTCTAACACCGGGGAGCTGTTTTTT
TRBV6-2/TRBV6-3	TRBJ1-1	TRBD1	NA	CASSYSAWDRHTEAFF	TGTGCCAGCAGTTACTCGGCGTGGGACAGACACACTGAAGCTTTCTTT
TRBV10-3	TRBJ1-5	NA	NA	CALTVKPQHF	TGTGCCCTAACGGTAAAGCCCCAGCATTTT
TRBV7-2	TRBJ1-1	NA	NA	CASSLGWTPGEAFF	TGTGCCAGCAGCCTTGGATGGACACCAGGGGAAGCTTTCTTT